What follows describes a single T cell receptor (beta chain). Its specificity is unknown. This sample is part of a study of T cell repertoires in cytomegalovirus infection. For the study at large: Signatures in public TCR beta sequences pointed to both CMV infection and matching HLA type.

The CDR3 spans 14 residues. With V trimmed by 2 bases and J by 7 bases, 4 bases remained unmatched. Per the germline V gene, CDR1 is SGHTA and CDR2 is FQGTGA. Study-level results: The response measured ex vivo was dominated by TCR beta clonotypes (HLA-C-restricted and CMV-specific). Summed frequency of public TCR beta families distinguished CMV carriers with the relevant HLA.

MiXCR, run by TCRdb on the reads, gives a single entry per CDR3 protein. The sample lists approximately 240,000 distinct CDR3 sequences, 12% seen once, with 1.6% in the top ten. The TCR sequence derives from a human donor in good health (CMV status not recorded). Some clones in this sample may be carry-over from other donors' samples. This sequence joins TRBV7-3 and TRBJ2-4, with 8 bases fitting TRBD2. Sequenced material: PBMCs. In nucleotides, the CDR3 is TGTGCCAGCAGCTTAGCGGGAGGTATGAACATTCAGTACTTC. It encodes CASSLAGGMNIQYF.